The text below deals with one TCR beta chain. What it binds is not known. Some clones are missing from TCRdb's copy, which holds only in-frame ones; the method was immunoSEQ multiplex PCR. The sample includes 55,000 to 70,000 clones, nearly 95% of them seen just once. Germline V gene lookup returns CDR1 SGHRS and CDR2 YFSETQ. The CDR3 runs 15 residues. Trimming removed 3 bases from V and 2 bases from J; junction bases left unmatched: 4. Corrective surgery for congenital heart defects was being performed on the healthy Finnish infants who were the donors. These data come from a study of human thymus T cells. Study results and limitations: V and J gene usage appeared biased in thymic and blood repertoires.

J is TRBJ2-3 and V is TRBV5-1; TRBD2 matches at 9 bases. The source is a boy in the first two years of life with a congenital heart defect but otherwise immunologically healthy. The sample taken for sequencing was blood. The CDR3 loop is CASSSSGDPTDTQYF. Here the CDR3 DNA reads TGCGCCAGCAGCTCTAGCGGGGATCCCACAGATACGCAGTATTTT.